Sequencing of this TCR beta chain was carried out in a study of beta chain features in type 1 diabetes (dated by TCRdb to the late 2010s). For context, the study as a whole: Patients and healthy donors did not differ in mean age, gender distribution, total cell number or subset yield. A total of 100 million to 140 million sorted cells were examined across all samples, and the number of cells per subset was strongly correlated with RNA yield. The study compared the TCRB repertoires of sorted circulating CD4+ T cell subsets in recently diagnosed type 1 diabetes patients with those in matched healthy donors. Regulatory and stem cell-like memory subsets were obtained from only 8 patients and about 8 healthy donors, while naive and central memory subsets were obtained from all 30 or so donors.

Of note for this clone: Its antigen remains unidentified. No much larger clone is present one base from it, and per-base qualities are unavailable.

The entire amount of isolated RNA was reverse transcribed using the High Capacity cDNA Reverse Transcription Kit, so the sequenced TCRB transcripts were expressed ones. Deep immunoSEQ sequencing was performed on naive, central memory and regulatory T cell samples, with an average of approximately 3.9 million total reads per sample. Sorted cells were lysed in RLT buffer and RNA was extracted with DNase-treated RNeasy Micro or Mini kits, depending on cell number. Each cell subset was processed on its own to prevent cross-contamination, while patient and healthy donor samples were processed together. TCRB sequences were amplified from cDNA with the immunoSEQ multiplex PCR, producing 87-bp fragments spanning the CDR3 region. Sequencing of the amplicons was performed on the Illumina HiSeq platform. In the authors' own workflow: PCR bias was corrected computationally using synthetic template baselines, and reads within Hamming distance 2 were collapsed, with unmergeable singletons discarded. Reads were aligned against IMGT to assign V, D and J genes, CDR3 length and insertions or deletions at six rearrangement sites. Within each subset, clonotype counts were normalized to the number of sorted cells before true diversity and Gini coefficients were calculated with the tcR R package. The overlap coefficient, calculated on TCRB nucleotide sequences, was used to measure repertoire sharing. As a proxy for the pre-selection repertoire, out-of-frame TCRB sequences from naive cells were analyzed. TCRdb re-hosts the immuneACCESS table, in-frame sequences only. Its copies lack some clones; in the studies checked, an unresolved V gene accounts for under half of them, and the cause for the rest is not known. That table furnishes V, J and clone size, whereas the DNA furnished D and trimming. This sample holds about 410,000 clones; approximately 14% were observed only once. The biggest ten clones account for 0.035% to 0.045% of the sample.

Based on the germline V gene, the CDR1 and CDR2 sequences are ENHRY and SYGVKD. Measured from the cysteine to the phenylalanine, the CDR3 is 15 residues long. The entry retains the CDR3 DNA only, 45 bases that are in frame from base 1. Unmatched junction bases come to 7, with V trimmed by 3 bases and J by 6 bases. From each donor, a single peripheral blood sample of around 120 mL on average was drawn into heparinised tubes. Using a panel that included CD45RO, CCR7, CD25, CD127, CD95 and CD27, naive, central memory, regulatory and stem cell-like memory CD4+ T cells were sorted on a BD FACSAria II. Purity was above 95% for every sorted population. PBMCs were isolated right away by Lymphoprep density gradient centrifugation and were stained directly, without culture. So that batch effects would be minimized, each experiment stained and sorted samples in pairs, pairing one healthy donor with one patient.

Results the study describes overall, beyond this receptor: Only small numbers of individuals were included in the HLA sub-analyses, which left unresolved whether HLA type had any influence on TCRB rearrangement. Naive, central memory and regulatory TCRB repertoires appeared to be more similar among patients than among healthy donors. A moderate but significant shortening of TCRB CDR3 length was observed in type 1 diabetes patients in all four CD4+ subsets. At VDJ recombination sites, patients with type 1 diabetes made fewer insertions and deleted more nucleotides, a pattern implying thymic rearrangement abnormalities. PCR might favor shorter templates, but patient and control samples were amplified and corrected together, so any skew would affect both groups equally. Because cDNA was sequenced instead of genomic DNA, highly expressing activated cells could be over-represented, though the groups showed no difference in activation or CD3 levels.

This chain joins TRBV10-3 to TRBJ2-3; TRBD2 fits 9 bases in the junction. The receptor's source is a man younger than 45 in good health. The sample consisted of naive CD4+ T cells from blood. This specimen's cell subset or site label, per the study, means: true naive CD4+ T cells. The CDR3 protein sequence reads: CAISDGGGATDTQYF. DNA sequence: TGTGCCATCAGTGACGGCGGGGGGGCCACGGATACGCAGTATTTT.